These 32 T cell receptor beta chains were all obtained from the same sample, sequenced in a study of T cell responses to AZD1222 COVID-19 vaccine. Profiling relied on immunoSEQ multiplex PCR, and the TCRdb table lists in-frame clones only, not all of them. The sample carries roughly 33,000 clones, more than 75% recorded once. Here the sequenced sample was peripheral blood, taken 28 days after the second AZD1222 dose. All receptors come from an adult who received the AZD1222 COVID-19 vaccine.

The gene calls are TRBV25-1 and TRBJ2-2; 8 bases are shared with TRBD1. The CDR3 extends over 16 amino acids. The ends lost 1 base at V and 1 base at J; junction bases unmatched: 2. The V gene's germline CDR1 is MGHDK and CDR2 SYGVNS. CDR3 DNA: TGTGCCAGCAGTGAATTAGGGACAGGGAACACCGGGGAGCTGTTTTTT. Protein product: CASSELGTGNTGELFF. Full variable domain (rest looked up from reference TRBV25-1 and TRBJ2-2): EADIYQTPRYLVIGTGKKITLECSQTMGHDKMYWYQQDPGMELHLIHYSYGVNSTEKGDLSSESTVSRIRTEHFPLTLESARPSHTSQYLCASSELGTGNTGELFFGEGSRLTVL.

The chain is built from TRBV25-1 and TRBJ2-3, with TRBD2 identical over 8 bases. V trimming: 3 bases; J trimming: 3 bases; junction bases outside the gene matches: 5. This CDR3 region has 15 residues. The V gene's germline CDR1 is MGHDK and CDR2 SYGVNS. DNA for the CDR3: TGTGCCAGCAGTGACGGGACTAGAGTAACAGATACGCAGTATTTT. As protein: CASSDGTRVTDTQYF.

The table lists this clone with a few counts. This rearrangement joins TRBV10-1 to TRBJ2-3, with 7 bases lining up with TRBD2. The junction had 4 bases not matched to a gene; V was cut back by 4 bases and J by 0 bases. The germline V gene has CDR1 WNHNN and CDR2 SYGVQD (reference sequence). This CDR3 is built from 15 residues. This CDR3 is CASSVGGSSTDTQYF. In DNA, the CDR3 is TGCGCCAGCAGTGTCGGGGGGTCTAGCACAGATACGCAGTATTTT.

The chain combines TRBV19 with TRBJ2-2; unclear D gene. Germline assignment: CDR1 LNHDA and CDR2 SQIVND (reference sequence). Between the trimmed V and J ends, which lost 2 bases and 3 bases, there was a span of 19 bases. The CDR3 contains 18 residues. The CDR3 here is CASSIKGRLISDTGELFF. The CDR3 DNA follows: TGTGCCAGTAGTATAAAAGGGCGACTCATCTCGGACACCGGGGAGCTGTTTTTT.

Sample share makes this clone medium-sized. The rearrangement uses TRBV2 and TRBJ2-7; D tentatively fits TRBD1 or TRBD2 (6 bases each). Trimming stripped 2 bases from V and 5 bases from J, with 16 bases between. This CDR3 comprises 15 residues. Looked up from germline, CDR1 is SNHLY and CDR2 is FYNNEI. CDR3 in DNA: TGTGCCAGCAGTGAAAGGGGGGCAGGGGCGCACGAGCAGTACTTC. Protein sequence: CASSERGAGAHEQYF.

This clone was detected a few times. In nucleotides, the CDR3 is TGTGCCAGCAGTCTCACAGGGGGAGAAGCTTTCTTT. This sequence encodes CASSLTGGEAFF. This chain links TRBV27 with TRBJ1-1, with 8 positions matching TRBD1. The V and J ends lost 5 bases and 8 bases, in that order; junction bases with no gene match: 4. The germline CDR1 and CDR2 sequences are MNHEY and SMNVEV (reference sequence). This CDR3 spans 12 amino acids.

The chain uses TRBV11-3 and TRBJ1-2; D gene unclear. V gave up 5 bases and J gave up 0 bases, with 13 bases separating them. The CDR3 runs 15 residues. Germline lookup yields CDR1 SGHNT and CDR2 YENEEA. The CDR3 DNA is TGTGCCAGCAGCCCGTCGGCGCTCGCTAACTATGGCTACACCTTC. It encodes CASSPSALANYGYTF.

The chain joins TRBV6-5 to TRBJ1-5; no clear D gene. CDR3 length: 13 residues. Between the trimmed V and J ends, which lost 6 bases and 4 bases, there was a span of 10 bases. Germline CDR1 reads MNHEY; CDR2 reads SVGAGI. CDR3 bases: TGTGCCAGCAGATTGGACGGAAATCAGCCCCAGCATTTT. It yields the protein CASRLDGNQPQHF.

The chain combines TRBV15 with TRBJ1-6, with TRBD1 identical over 9 bases. Germline V gene sequence: CDR1 LNHNV, CDR2 YYDKDF (reference sequence). The V and J ends lost 2 bases and 10 bases, in that order; junction bases with no gene match: 9. This CDR3 region has 16 residues. As DNA, the CDR3 is TGTGCCACCAGCAGACCTGGACAGGGGTTTATGTCACCCCTCCACTTT. It yields the protein CATSRPGQGFMSPLHF.

A note on this clone: This CDR3 is also generated by other DNA sequences in the sample. The CDR3 nucleotides are TGTGCCAGCAGCCCGCCGAATAGAGAGAACACTGAAGCTTTCTTT. This translates into CASSPPNRENTEAFF. The chain joins TRBV7-9 to TRBJ1-1, with D unresolved. Germline V lookup: CDR1 SEHNR, CDR2 FQNEAQ (reference sequence). The V end was cut by 5 bases, the J end by 1 base, with 14 bases between. The CDR3 contains 15 residues.

As for this clone: An end of the junction does not agree with germline; a read error may underlie this. The chain is built from TRBV28 and TRBJ2-7; 10 bases line up with TRBD1. Looked up from germline, CDR1 is MDHEN and CDR2 is SYDVKM. CDR3 length equals 14 residues. CDR3 in amino acids: CASRTGQGVYGQYF. Written as DNA, the CDR3 is TGTGCCAGCAGAACCGGACAGGGGGTGTACGGGCAGTACTTC.

This chain joins TRBV6-6 and TRBJ2-4; 10 nucleotides line up with TRBD1. With 7 bases clipped from V and 4 bases from J, the junction kept 4 bases outside the gene matches. The CDR3 length is 14 residues. CDR1 is MNHNY, CDR2 SVGAGI, per germline (reference sequence). The chain's CDR3 is CASNMGQGKNIQYF. The CDR3 DNA reads as TGTGCCAGCAACATGGGACAGGGGAAAAACATTCAGTACTTC.

The chain joins TRBV30 to TRBJ1-3, with 8 bases aligning to TRBD1. V lost 1 base and J lost 0; bases outside the gene matches: 8. Germline V gene lookup returns CDR1 GTSNPN and CDR2 SVGIG (reference sequence). The CDR3 runs to 17 residues. The CDR3 DNA sequence: TGTGCCTGGAGTGCCAGACAGGGGCTGAGCTCTGGAAACACCATATATTTT. It translates to CAWSARQGLSSGNTIYF.

This rearrangement joins TRBV10-2 to TRBJ2-1, with D possibly matching TRBD2 (7 bases). Germline V gene lookup returns CDR1 WSHSY and CDR2 SAAADI. V lost 6 bases to trimming and J lost 3 bases, with 21 bases between them. The CDR3 consists of 17 residues. CDR3: CASRLTVGGGRYNEQFF. The CDR3 nucleotides are TGCGCCAGCAGATTGACGGTAGGGGGGGGCCGCTACAATGAGCAGTTCTTC.

The chain combines TRBV5-1 with TRBJ1-1; the D gene is possibly TRBD1 (5 bases). Germline CDR1 is SGHRS and CDR2 is YFSETQ. Trimming cost V 4 bases and J 1 base, with 14 bases left between them. The CDR3 is 15 residues long. The CDR3, as DNA: TGCGCCAGCAGCCTCTTGGGAGACAGGAACACTGAAGCTTTCTTT. Residues: CASSLLGDRNTEAFF.

This clone was observed a few times. This chain connects TRBV27 to TRBJ2-7; D not resolved. The CDR3 consists of 11 residues. V dropped 10 bases and J dropped 7 bases, with 14 bases sitting between them. CDR1 and CDR2 (germline): MNHEY, SMNVEV (reference sequence). DNA for the CDR3: TGTGCCACCAATATCATGGGAGAGCAGTACGTC. Its translation is CATNIMGEQYV.

The rearrangement links TRBV9 to TRBJ2-7; 11 nucleotides match TRBD1. The CDR3 sequence is 15 residues long. J lost 7 bases, V lost 3 bases, and 9 bases had no gene match. CDR1 and CDR2 from the germline V gene are SGDLS and YYNGEE. CDR3 sequence: CASSARTGGSGEQYF. CDR3 sequence (DNA): TGTGCCAGCAGCGCCCGGACAGGGGGCTCAGGAGAGCAGTACTTC.

This clone came up once. V is TRBV18 and J is TRBJ2-3, with TRBD1 matching 7 bases. The V segment lost 4 bases and the J segment 1 base; nucleotides outside the gene matches: 8. This CDR3 comprises 16 residues. Germline V gene lookup returns CDR1 KGHSH and CDR2 LQKENI. The CDR3 protein is CASSRPGGYGTDTQYF. The DNA of the CDR3 is TGTGCCAGCTCACGACCAGGGGGTTATGGCACAGATACGCAGTATTTT.

This chain joins TRBV15 and TRBJ2-2; D might be TRBD1 (5 bases). V dropped 5 bases and J dropped 0 bases, with 19 bases sitting between them. CDR1 LNHNV and CDR2 YYDKDF come from the germline V gene (reference sequence). The CDR3 runs 18 residues. DNA for the CDR3: TGTGCCACCAGCCGTAAGGTGCCAGGGTTCGCGAACACCGGGGAGCTGTTTTTT. Amino acids: CATSRKVPGFANTGELFF.

The chain employs TRBV7-9 and TRBJ1-4, with D possibly matching TRBD1 (5 bases). CDR1 is SEHNR and CDR2 is FQNEAQ in the germline V gene (reference sequence). The CDR3 runs to 17 residues. V lost 0 bases to trimming and J lost 4 bases, with 15 bases between them. The chain's CDR3 is CASSLAFGRGNNEKLFF. CDR3 bases: TGTGCCAGCAGCTTAGCTTTCGGGAGGGGAAATAATGAAAAACTGTTTTTT.

The chain couples TRBV7-8 to TRBJ1-5, with a weak D call TRBD1 (5 bases). Germline CDR1 and CDR2: SGHVS and FQNEAQ. The CDR3 consists of 14 residues. Trimming left V 5 bases short and J 3 bases short, with 11 bases between. CDR3 coding DNA: TGTGCCAGCAGCCTTCAGGGCGTCAATCAGCCCCAGCATTTT. Translation gives CASSLQGVNQPQHF. The full variable domain, completed using reference TRBV7-8 and TRBJ1-5, is GAGVSQSPRYKVAKRGQDVALRCDPISGHVSLFWYQQALGQGPEFLTYFQNEAQLDKSGLPSDRFFAERPEGSVSTLKIQRTQQEDSAVYLCASSLQGVNQPQHFGDGTRLSIL.

The V and J genes are TRBV3-1 (or the pseudogene TRBV3-2) and TRBJ1-5, with TRBD1 matching over 10 bases. This CDR3 is 17 amino acids long. Germline values: CDR1 LGHDT, CDR2 YNNKEL (reference sequence). After removal of 0 bases from V and 2 bases from J, the junction contained 4 bases not matched to a gene. The CDR3 is CASSQDYGTGGNQPQHF. Here the CDR3 DNA reads TGTGCCAGCAGCCAAGATTACGGGACAGGGGGCAATCAGCCCCAGCATTTT.

This clone was observed a handful of times. The chain employs TRBV5-6 and TRBJ2-5; D is ambiguous. The V gene's germline CDR1 is SGHDT and CDR2 YYEEEE. Trimming took off 2 bases at V and 4 bases at J, with 3 bases between the two ends. CDR3 length: 11 residues. The CDR3 DNA follows: TGTGCCAGCAGCTTACGAGAGACCCAGTACTTC. This encodes CASSLRETQYF.

The chain couples TRBV6-1 to TRBJ2-1, with TRBD1 matching over 8 bases. In germline, CDR1 is MNHNS, CDR2 SASEGT. Losses at the gene ends were 4 bases for V and 2 bases for J; bases not matched to a gene: 7. The length of the CDR3 is 16 residues. CDR3 amino acids: CASSGAGTGTYNEQFF. The CDR3 nucleotides are TGTGCCAGCAGTGGGGCGGGGACAGGCACCTACAATGAGCAGTTCTTC.

The chain uses TRBV7-2 and TRBJ2-1, with 8 bases identical to TRBD2. The CDR3 totals 15 residues. Germline assignment: CDR1 SGHTA and CDR2 FQGNSA. J lost 4 bases, V lost 3 bases, and 5 bases had no gene match. CDR3 DNA: TGTGCCAGCAGCTTTAAAGCGGGGGCGTACAATGAGCAGTTCTTC. Translation: CASSFKAGAYNEQFF.

The chain combines TRBV19 with TRBJ1-1; the D gene is possibly TRBD1 (5 bases). The CDR3 consists of 13 residues. The germline V gene encodes CDR1 LNHDA and CDR2 SQIVND (reference sequence). Deletions cut 3 bases from V and 4 bases from J, with 9 bases between. The CDR3 spells CASSIWGGTEAFF. The CDR3 DNA is TGTGCCAGTAGTATTTGGGGGGGCACTGAAGCTTTCTTT.

The chain recombines TRBV5-4 with TRBJ1-2; D gene unclear. Germline CDR1 SGHNT, CDR2 YYREEE (reference sequence). The CDR3 spans 15 residues. Trimming shortened V by 0 bases and J by 7 bases, and 16 bases separated the two germline ends. The CDR3 reads CASSLAPATPGGYTF. CDR3 DNA sequence: TGTGCCAGCAGCTTGGCCCCAGCAACACCGGGTGGCTACACCTTC.

The V gene is TRBV10-2, the J gene TRBJ1-2; possibly TRBD1 for D (5 bases). The CDR3 covers 14 residues. V dropped 0 bases and J dropped 6 bases, with 11 bases sitting between them. Germline-derived CDR1 and CDR2 are WSHSY and SAAADI. CDR3 amino acids: CASSESHAGHGYTF. The CDR3 coding sequence is TGCGCCAGCAGTGAGTCGCATGCGGGGCATGGCTACACCTTC.

The V gene is TRBV7-2, the J gene TRBJ2-4; TRBD2 aligns across 13 bases. V was clipped by 0 bases and J by 6 bases; unmatched bases: 5. CDR3 size: 17 residues. Germline CDR1 and CDR2: SGHTA and FQGNSA. The CDR3 DNA follows: TGTGCCAGCAGCTTAGCAGGGACTAGCGGGGAGGGAAACATTCAGTACTTC. Translated: CASSLAGTSGEGNIQYF.

This chain uses TRBV5-1 with TRBJ1-6; 7 bases are shared with TRBD1. The CDR3 runs 18 residues. Unmatched junction bases numbered 10, after V lost 0 bases and J lost 4 bases. Germline assignment: CDR1 SGHRS and CDR2 YFSETQ. The DNA for the CDR3 is TGCGCCAGCAGCTTGGAACAGGGGTTCGGGGGTTATAATTCACCCCTCCACTTT. As protein: CASSLEQGFGGYNSPLHF.

This chain joins TRBV7-2 and TRBJ2-7, with D possibly being TRBD2 (5 bases). Trimming removed 1 base at V and 2 bases at J, with 12 bases between. There are 15 residues in the CDR3. CDR1 and CDR2 (germline): SGHTA, FQGNSA. CDR3 protein: CASSLESGGPYEQYF. In nucleotides, the CDR3 is TGTGCCAGCAGCTTAGAGAGCGGTGGACCCTACGAGCAGTACTTC.

The table lists this clone with a count of one. This rearrangement joins TRBV7-8 to TRBJ2-2; the D gene is possibly TRBD2 (6 bases). This CDR3 spans 16 amino acids. Germline assignment: CDR1 SGHVS and CDR2 FQNEAQ. V gave up 10 bases and J gave up 3 bases, with 21 bases separating them. The CDR3 DNA sequence: TGTGCCACCCCTGGGGGGTCAGGGTTGGACACCGGGGAGCTGTTTTTT. Its protein product is CATPGGSGLDTGELFF.